One and the same sample provided the 9 T cell receptor beta chains below, sequenced in a study of identical twins. TCRdb re-called the 5' RACE reads through MiXCR, storing one row per CDR3 protein. The sample lists 300,000 to 400,000 distinct CDR3 sequences, approximately 13% occurring once. These data also featured in a second study, about yellow fever vaccine responses in identical twins.

The sequencing sample was made of CD8+ T cells sorted from blood. The receptors were gathered from a woman aged 18-29 years in good health.

The J gene is TRBJ2-5, the V gene TRBV6-5, with unresolved D. Trimming cost V 1 base and J 5 bases, with 11 bases left between them. This CDR3 spans 14 amino acids. Germline V gives CDR1 MNHEY, CDR2 SVGAGI. The CDR3 protein is CASSYFGLGETQYF. CDR3 DNA sequence: TGTGCCAGCAGTTACTTCGGATTGGGGGAGACCCAGTACTTC.

This clonotype was observed a few times. The V and J genes are TRBV27 and TRBJ2-2, with D perhaps TRBD2 (5 bases). The germline V gene has CDR1 MNHEY and CDR2 SMNVEV (reference sequence). V lost 5 bases to trimming and J lost 9 bases, with 16 bases between them. The CDR3 runs to 14 residues. The DNA of the CDR3 is TGTGCCAGCAGTATGACACCGGGGAACAGGGAGCTGTTTTTT. Amino acid sequence: CASSMTPGNRELFF.

This clonotype turned up a few times. The rearrangement links TRBV3-1 to TRBJ1-2; D uncertain. In germline, CDR1 is LGHDT, CDR2 YNNKEL (reference sequence). The CDR3 is 15 residues long. Trimming took off 0 bases at V and 0 bases at J, with 8 bases between the two ends. CDR3 DNA: TGTGCCAGCAGCCAAGAAGCCACAGCTAACTATGGCTACACCTTC. This gives the protein CASSQEATANYGYTF.

This clonotype came up a few times. The chain has TRBV6-1 and TRBJ2-1; 10 bases align to TRBD1. Germline V CDR1 and CDR2: MNHNS, SASEGT. V trimming: 7 bases; J trimming: 7 bases; junction bases outside the gene matches: 7. The CDR3 length is 14 residues. CDR3 protein: CASTWDRGKNEQFF. CDR3 DNA sequence: TGTGCCAGCACCTGGGACAGGGGTAAGAATGAGCAGTTCTTC.

The V and J genes are TRBV2 and TRBJ2-1; D perhaps matches TRBD2 (5 bases). The CDR3 runs 13 residues. V lost 8 bases to trimming and J lost 10 bases, with 18 bases between them. Germline V lookup: CDR1 SNHLY, CDR2 FYNNEI. CDR3 protein: CASSKGGLTEQFF. The CDR3 coding sequence is TGTGCCAGCTCCAAAGGAGGACTTACCGAGCAGTTCTTC.

This clonotype was seen only a few times. The chain uses TRBV2 and TRBJ2-3; 11 positions agree with TRBD1. J lost 3 bases, V lost 8 bases, and 10 bases had no gene match. Germline V gene data show CDR1 as SNHLY and CDR2 as FYNNEI. This CDR3 is 16 amino acids long. The CDR3 bases are TGTGCCAGCTGCCCCCTATGGGACAGGGGGACAGATACGCAGTATTTT. Its translation is CASCPLWDRGTDTQYF.

CDR3 residues: CASSKAGLPSVYYEQYF. The CDR3 DNA reads as TGTGCCAGCAGCAAAGCGGGGCTCCCTTCGGTGTACTACGAGCAGTACTTC. V usage is TRBV21-1 and J usage is TRBJ2-7; TRBD1 is the table's D call, not checked against the DNA. TRBV21-1 corresponds to a pseudogene. The CDR3 has 17 amino acids.

V usage is TRBV5-1 and J usage is TRBJ2-7; TRBD2 is a possible D gene (6 bases). CDR1 SGHRS and CDR2 YFSETQ come from the germline V gene. CDR3 length equals 14 residues. Trimming pared 0 bases from V and 6 bases from J, leaving 13 bases between. The CDR3 loop is CASSLVGVGGEQYV. CDR3 in DNA: TGCGCCAGCAGCTTGGTTGGGGTGGGGGGCGAGCAGTACGTC.

This clonotype turned up a few times. The chain recombines TRBV9 with TRBJ2-5; TRBD2 matches 7 bases. This CDR3 contains 15 residues. V lost 3 bases to trimming and J lost 4 bases; unmatched junction nucleotides: 9. CDR1 and CDR2 (germline): SGDLS, YYNGEE. The CDR3 nucleotides read TGTGCCAGCAGCGCAGACGATCGACTAGCAGAGACCCAGTACTTC. Translated: CASSADDRLAETQYF.